These 23 T cell receptor beta chains were all obtained from the same sample, sequenced in a study of T cell changes during pregnancy in multiple sclerosis (dated by TCRdb to about 2019). To prepare the library, the immunoSEQ multiplex PCR assay was applied. TCRdb carries this immuneACCESS record with in-frame sequences only. Its versions omit some clonotypes, under half of them owing to an unresolved V gene in the studies checked, with the rest unexplained. The sample contains almost 35,000 clones, 90% of them found a single time. Clones ranked in the top ten supply about 10% of the sample. The sequencing used CD8+ T cells from peripheral blood mononuclear cells, collected before pregnancy. The receptors stem from a female donor with multiple sclerosis, enrolled in a pregnancy study.

V gene TRBV7-6 combines with J gene TRBJ2-1; 9 nucleotides agree with TRBD2. Unmatched junction bases numbered 4, after V lost 0 bases and J lost 4 bases. The CDR3 is 16 residues long. CDR1 and CDR2 (germline): SGHVS, FNYEAQ. The CDR3 region has the DNA TGTGCCAGCAGCTTAGCGGCCAGCGGGAGGTACAATGAGCAGTTCTTC. It is translated as CASSLAASGRYNEQFF.

V usage is TRBV2 and J usage is TRBJ1-1, with D hard to call. Germline V gene sequence: CDR1 SNHLY, CDR2 FYNNEI. This CDR3 spans 14 amino acids. The V and J ends lost 8 bases and 4 bases respectively, with 17 bases between them. In DNA, the CDR3 is TGTGCCAGCGTAGGTTGGGGTGGAGGCACTGAAGCTTTCTTT. Its protein product is CASVGWGGGTEAFF.

The gene calls are TRBV7-6 and TRBJ2-7; D perhaps matches TRBD1 (7 bases). The CDR3 is 16 residues long. V lost 5 bases to trimming and J lost 0 bases, with 17 bases between them. Per germline, CDR1 SGHVS and CDR2 FNYEAQ. CDR3 sequence (DNA): TGTGCCAGCAGCCTAACCAGGGGGGCGGCCTCCTACGAGCAGTACTTC. It yields the protein CASSLTRGAASYEQYF.

The rearrangement uses TRBV18 and TRBJ2-7, with TRBD1 identical over 8 bases. The CDR3 has 16 residues. Germline V CDR1 and CDR2: KGHSH, LQKENI. Trimming took 3 bases from V and 1 from J; bases not matched to a gene: 8. CDR3: CASSPASGTGSYEQYF. The CDR3 bases are TGTGCCAGCTCACCCGCATCCGGGACAGGTTCCTACGAGCAGTACTTC.

This clone qualifies as large. The chain combines TRBV11-2 with TRBJ2-7; D not resolved. CDR1 SGHAT and CDR2 FQNNGV come from the germline V gene. Trimming took off 0 bases at V and 2 bases at J, with 8 bases between the two ends. The CDR3 is 14 residues long. The DNA for the CDR3 is TGTGCCAGCAGCTTAGAGTATTCTCCCTACGAGCAGTACTTC. Translation gives CASSLEYSPYEQYF.

This clone was observed a single time. The rearrangement joins TRBV6-5 to TRBJ2-3, with D perhaps TRBD2 (5 bases). Germline CDR1 MNHEY, CDR2 SVGAGI. Between the trimmed V and J ends, which lost 2 bases and 6 bases, there was a span of 12 bases. CDR3 size: 14 residues. DNA of the CDR3: TGTGCCAGCAGTTACGATCAACCGGGGGATACGCAGTATTTT. Encoded protein: CASSYDQPGDTQYF.

This clone was detected once. The chain carries TRBV7-9 and TRBJ2-3, with 8 bases lining up with TRBD2. V lost 3 bases and J lost 3; bases outside the gene matches: 5. Germline V gene lookup returns CDR1 SEHNR and CDR2 FQNEAQ (reference sequence). The CDR3 consists of 15 residues. The CDR3 here is CASSLNGGRTDTQYF. In DNA form, the CDR3 reads TGTGCCAGCAGCTTGAATGGCGGGAGGACAGATACGCAGTATTTT.

The rearrangement uses TRBV27 and TRBJ2-5; 12 nucleotides match TRBD1. This CDR3 spans 15 amino acids. With 6 bases clipped from V and 4 bases from J, the junction kept 6 bases outside the gene matches. The V gene's germline CDR1 is MNHEY and CDR2 SMNVEV (reference sequence). The CDR3 sequence is CASSYGTGGLETQYF. CDR3 DNA: TGTGCCAGCAGCTACGGGACAGGGGGCCTAGAGACCCAGTACTTC.

The chain uses TRBV9 and TRBJ1-2, with D unclear. Germline assignment: CDR1 SGDLS and CDR2 YYNGEE. With 2 bases removed from V and 8 bases from J, the gap between germline ends came to 16 bases. The CDR3 sequence is 14 residues long. CDR3 DNA sequence: TGTGCCAGCAGCGTCGACACCTCAGAAAAGGGCTACACCTTC. This gives the protein CASSVDTSEKGYTF. The whole variable domain, remainder taken from reference TRBV9 and TRBJ1-2, is DSGVTQTPKHLITATGQRVTLRCSPRSGDLSVYWYQQSLDQGLQFLIQYYNGEERAKGNILERFSAQQFPDLHSELNLSSLELGDSALYFCASSVDTSEKGYTFGSGTRLTVV.

The V gene is TRBV27, the J gene TRBJ2-5; 8 bases are shared with TRBD2. The CDR3 sequence is 15 residues long. From germline, CDR1 is MNHEY and CDR2 SMNVEV (reference sequence). The V and J ends lost 4 bases and 4 bases, in that order; junction bases with no gene match: 8. The CDR3 nucleotides are TGTGCCAGCAGTTGGGGCGGGGGGCGGAGAGAGACCCAGTACTTC. Protein product: CASSWGGGRRETQYF.

The J gene is TRBJ1-1, the V gene TRBV4-2, with TRBD1 matching 8 bases. The CDR3 has 14 residues. The germline V gene encodes CDR1 LGHNA and CDR2 YNFKEQ. The V segment lost 4 bases and the J segment 8 bases; nucleotides outside the gene matches: 9. The CDR3 region has the DNA TGTGCCAGCAGCCCTTCCAGGGGGCGATTGGAAGCTTTCTTT. Its translation: CASSPSRGRLEAFF.

The chain couples TRBV12-2 to TRBJ2-7; whether TRBD2, the table's D call, matches the DNA was not checked. TRBV12-2 is a pseudogene. The CDR3 totals 14 residues. CDR3 coding DNA: TGTGCAAGTCCCGTAACCCCGGGAACCTACGAGCAGTACTTC. Protein product: CASPVTPGTYEQYF.

The chain links TRBV29-1 to TRBJ2-7; 7 bases match TRBD1. V lost 3 bases to trimming and J lost 4 bases; unmatched junction nucleotides: 6. This CDR3 spans 13 amino acids. Germline CDR1 reads SQVTM; CDR2 reads ANQGSEA. The chain's CDR3 is CSVDEGAGYEQYF. The CDR3 DNA reads as TGCAGCGTTGATGAGGGGGCCGGGTACGAGCAGTACTTC.

The chain joins TRBV10-1 to TRBJ2-2, with D uncertain. The CDR3 runs 13 residues. Deletions cut 2 bases from V and 5 bases from J, with 6 bases between. From germline, CDR1 is WNHNN and CDR2 SYGVQD (reference sequence). CDR3 DNA: TGCGCCAGCAGTGAGCCTTTTACCGGGGAGCTGTTTTTT. As protein: CASSEPFTGELFF.

The chain is built from TRBV19 and TRBJ2-5, with a possible D match to TRBD1 (5 bases). The V and J ends lost 5 bases and 4 bases respectively, with 20 bases between them. CDR3 size: 16 residues. Germline values: CDR1 LNHDA, CDR2 SQIVND (reference sequence). The CDR3 DNA reads as TGTGCCAGTAGTGCCACAGGAGCCGTTTATGGAGAGACCCAGTACTTC. Its protein is CASSATGAVYGETQYF.

This sequence joins TRBV27 and TRBJ1-4, with D uncertain. V dropped 6 bases and J dropped 7 bases, with 15 bases sitting between them. Germline V gene data show CDR1 as MNHEY and CDR2 as SMNVEV (reference sequence). The CDR3 is 14 amino acids. CDR3 in amino acids: CASRGGLSREKLFF. As DNA, the CDR3 is TGTGCCAGCAGAGGCGGGCTATCGCGTGAAAAACTGTTTTTT. Full variable domain (missing parts from reference TRBV27 and TRBJ1-4): EAQVTQNPRYLITVTGKKLTVTCSQNMNHEYMSWYRQDPGLGLRQIYYSMNVEVTDKGDVPEGYKVSRKEKRNFPLILESPSPNQTSLYFCASRGGLSREKLFFGSGTQLSVL.

The chain combines TRBV9 with TRBJ2-2; weak D call: TRBD2 (6 bases). The CDR3 is 16 amino acids. The V end was cut by 3 bases, the J end by 0 bases, with 12 bases between. Germline loops: CDR1 SGDLS, CDR2 YYNGEE. The CDR3 coding sequence is TGTGCCAGCAGCGCCACGGGGGTTCCGAACACCGGGGAGCTGTTTTTT. This codes for CASSATGVPNTGELFF.

The rearrangement uses TRBV11-2 and TRBJ1-3; D gene ambiguous. The CDR3 runs to 15 residues. The germline CDR1 and CDR2 sequences are SGHAT and FQNNGV. Trimming removed 3 bases from V and 0 bases from J, with 9 bases in between. The CDR3 region has the DNA TGTGCCAGCAGCTTCCGCGGCTTCTCTGGAAACACCATATATTTT. This translates into CASSFRGFSGNTIYF.

V gene TRBV4-1 combines with J gene TRBJ2-7, with TRBD1 matching over 7 bases. This CDR3 has 13 residues. Germline loops: CDR1 MGHRA, CDR2 YSYEKL. Trimming cost V 0 bases and J 6 bases; bases outside gene matches: 2. Written as DNA, the CDR3 is TGCGCCAGCAGCCAAGAAGGGGGCGGCGAGCAGTACTTC. This translates into CASSQEGGGEQYF.

The J gene is TRBJ1-4, the V gene TRBV7-9, with 8 nucleotides matching TRBD1. CDR3 length equals 16 residues. V was pared by 5 bases and J by 5 bases, with 10 bases of the junction left unmatched. Germline V gives CDR1 SEHNR, CDR2 FQNEAQ (reference sequence). The CDR3 DNA reads TGTGCCAGCAGCACAACCGGGACAGGCTACAATGAAAAACTGTTTTTT. Amino acid sequence: CASSTTGTGYNEKLFF.

As concerns this clone: This CDR3 is also generated by other DNA sequences in the sample. This rearrangement joins TRBV9 to TRBJ2-7; 7 bases are a match to TRBD1. The CDR3 runs to 14 residues. CDR1 and CDR2 from the germline V gene are SGDLS and YYNGEE. V lost 0 bases to trimming and J lost 3 bases; unmatched junction nucleotides: 3. The DNA of the CDR3 is TGTGCCAGCAGCGTAGGGACAGGAGTCTACGAGCAGTACTTC. This translates into CASSVGTGVYEQYF. Together with reference TRBV9 and TRBJ2-7, the CDR3 gives the full variable domain: DSGVTQTPKHLITATGQRVTLRCSPRSGDLSVYWYQQSLDQGLQFLIQYYNGEERAKGNILERFSAQQFPDLHSELNLSSLELGDSALYFCASSVGTGVYEQYFGPGTRLTVT.

The rearrangement links TRBV6-5 to TRBJ2-1, with 8 positions matching TRBD2. The CDR3 covers 16 residues. The germline V gene encodes CDR1 MNHEY and CDR2 SVGAGI. Trimming at V came to 4 bases and at J to 6 bases, leaving 11 bases not matched to a gene. The DNA of the CDR3 is TGTGCCAGCAGTTCCCCGACACTAGCGGCCATCAATGAGCAGTTCTTC. Translating gives CASSSPTLAAINEQFF.

This rearrangement joins TRBV2 to TRBJ1-1; TRBD1 matches 10 bases. This CDR3 spans 16 amino acids. V lost 8 bases, J lost 5 bases, and 14 bases stayed unmatched. Germline lookup yields CDR1 SNHLY and CDR2 FYNNEI. CDR3: CASPMRQGAKDTEAFF. The CDR3 nucleotides are TGTGCCAGCCCTATGCGACAGGGGGCCAAGGATACTGAAGCTTTCTTT.